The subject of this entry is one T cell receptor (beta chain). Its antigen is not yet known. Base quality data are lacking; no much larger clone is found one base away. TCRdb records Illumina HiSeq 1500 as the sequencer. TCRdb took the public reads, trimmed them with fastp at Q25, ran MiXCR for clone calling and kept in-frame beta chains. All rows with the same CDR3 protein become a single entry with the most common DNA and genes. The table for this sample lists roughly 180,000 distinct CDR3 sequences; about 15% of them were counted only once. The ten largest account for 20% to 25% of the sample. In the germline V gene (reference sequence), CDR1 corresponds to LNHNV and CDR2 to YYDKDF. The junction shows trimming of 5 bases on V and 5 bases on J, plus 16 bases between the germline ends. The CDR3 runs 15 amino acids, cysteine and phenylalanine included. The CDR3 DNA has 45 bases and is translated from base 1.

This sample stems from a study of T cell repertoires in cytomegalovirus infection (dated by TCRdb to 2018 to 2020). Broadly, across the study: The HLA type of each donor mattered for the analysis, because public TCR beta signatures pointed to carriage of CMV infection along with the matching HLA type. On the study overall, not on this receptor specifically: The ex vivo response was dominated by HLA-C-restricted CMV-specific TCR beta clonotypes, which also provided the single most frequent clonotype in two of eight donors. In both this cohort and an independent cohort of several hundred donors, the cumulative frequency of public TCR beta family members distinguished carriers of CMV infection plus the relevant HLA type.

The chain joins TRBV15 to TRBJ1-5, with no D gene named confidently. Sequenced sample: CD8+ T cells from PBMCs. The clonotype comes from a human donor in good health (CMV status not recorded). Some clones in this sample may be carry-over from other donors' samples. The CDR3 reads CATSPRLKGHQPQHF. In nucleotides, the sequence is TGTGCCACCAGCCCACGACTGAAGGGCCATCAGCCCCAGCATTTT.